These T cell receptor beta chains were read from a single sample in a study of T cell changes during pregnancy in multiple sclerosis. Assay: immunoSEQ multiplex PCR; the TCRdb copy retains only in-frame clones and omits some. The sample includes 60,000 or so clones, roughly nine tenths of them seen just once. This specimen was peripheral blood, taken before pregnancy. These receptors all stem from a female donor with multiple sclerosis, enrolled in a pregnancy study. CDR3s include the opening cysteine and the closing phenylalanine or tryptophan. D genes are given only for firm matches. Size is stated for part of the rows, as once, few or many counts, or as a class when the clone is expanded.

>TRBJ1-1|.|TRBV6-1|.
CASSLQGNTEAFF
TGTGCCAGCAGCCTCCAGGGGAACACTGAAGCTTTCTTT
>TRBJ2-3|.|TRBV9|once
CASSATSTDTQYF
TGTGCCAGCAGCGCTACCTCTACAGATACGCAGTATTTT
>TRBJ2-3|.|TRBV9|.
CASSVEVGGGPDTQYF
TGTGCCAGCAGCGTAGAGGTGGGGGGGGGCCCAGATACGCAGTATTTT
>TRBJ1-2|TRBD1|TRBV5-5|.
CASSVNRQGISYGYTF
TGTGCCAGCAGCGTTAATCGACAGGGAATAAGCTATGGCTACACCTTC
>TRBJ1-2|.|TRBV7-8|.
CASSLSENYGYTF
TGTGCCAGCAGCTTATCTGAGAACTATGGCTACACCTTC
>TRBJ2-5|.|TRBV19|.
CASKGLAETQYF
TGTGCCAGTAAGGGCCTAGCGGAGACCCAGTACTTC
>TRBJ1-1|.|TRBV7-2|.
CASSPMVSGTEAFF
TGTGCCAGCAGCCCTATGGTATCGGGCACTGAAGCTTTCTTT
>TRBJ1-1|.|TRBV9|.
CASSGGTAHEAFF
TGTGCCAGCAGCGGGGGGACTGCCCATGAAGCTTTCTTT
>TRBJ1-3|.|TRBV4-3|few
CASSPSIPGSGNTIYF
TGCGCCAGCAGCCCCTCGATCCCGGGGTCTGGAAACACCATATATTTT
>TRBJ2-7|TRBD1|TRBV7-9|.
CASSSGTGGNIYEQYF
TGTGCCAGCAGCTCAGGGACAGGGGGAAATATCTACGAGCAGTACTTC
>TRBJ2-3|TRBD2|TRBV7-3|.
CASSLTTSAGTDTQYF
TGTGCCAGCAGCTTAACAACTAGCGCGGGCACAGATACGCAGTATTTT
>TRBJ2-1|.|TRBV19|.
CASTSRGGSSYNEQFF
TGTGCCAGTACCAGCAGAGGGGGAAGCTCCTACAATGAGCAGTTCTTC
>TRBJ1-6|.|TRBV5-1|.
CASSLDGQPNSPLHF
TGCGCCAGCAGCTTGGATGGACAGCCCAATTCACCCCTCCACTTT
>TRBJ2-5|.|TRBV19|.
CASSRQQETQYF
TGTGCCAGTAGCAGACAGCAAGAGACCCAGTACTTC
>TRBJ1-2|.|TRBV11-2|.
CASSLGRERYLYGYTF
TGTGCCAGCAGCTTGGGTCGGGAACGCTACCTTTATGGCTACACCTTC
>TRBJ1-2|.|TRBV7-2|.
CASSLTGYGYTF
TGTGCCAGCAGCTTGACAGGTTATGGCTACACCTTC
>TRBJ2-7|.|TRBV4-3|.
CASSQDRAGKAYEQYF
TGCGCCAGCAGCCAAGATCGGGCAGGGAAAGCCTACGAGCAGTACTTC
>TRBJ1-2|TRBD1|TRBV11-1|.
CASSLDRGDGYTF
TGTGCCAGCAGCCTGGACAGGGGAGATGGCTACACCTTC
>TRBJ1-4|.|TRBV19|.
CASTAHRAPEKLFF
TGTGCCAGTACCGCGCACAGGGCACCTGAAAAACTGTTTTTT
>TRBJ1-4|TRBD1|TRBV5-6|.
CASSTDRGYGEKLFF
TGTGCCAGCAGTACCGACAGGGGGTATGGTGAAAAACTGTTTTTT
>TRBJ1-5|.|TRBV2|.
CASSLTLGQPQHF
TGTGCCAGCAGCCTGACATTAGGTCAGCCCCAGCATTTT
>TRBJ1-2|.|TRBV19|few
CGVGGNYGYTF
TGTGGCGTGGGGGGGAACTATGGCTACACCTTC
>TRBJ2-3|.|TRBV5-6|.
CASSFFAGRGTDTQYF
TGTGCCAGCAGCTTTTTTGCGGGAAGGGGCACAGATACGCAGTATTTT
>TRBJ2-2|TRBD1|TRBV5-6|.
CASSFGVTGGTTGELFF
TGTGCCAGCAGCTTCGGAGTTACAGGGGGAACCACCGGGGAGCTGTTTTTT
>TRBJ2-3|.|TRBV5-1|.
CASSLDGGNTDTQYF
TGCGCCAGCAGCTTGGACGGGGGAAACACAGATACGCAGTATTTT
>TRBJ2-7|TRBD1|TRBV7-9|.
CASSLSQGKGEAYEQYF
TGTGCCAGCAGCCTTTCACAGGGGAAAGGAGAAGCCTACGAGCAGTACTTC
>TRBJ2-7|.|TRBV11-3|.
CASSSGHYYEQYF
TGTGCCAGCAGCTCGGGACACTACTACGAGCAGTACTTC
>TRBJ2-4|.|TRBV6-5|once
CASGQPRRENIQYF
TGTGCCAGCGGTCAGCCTCGGCGGGAAAACATTCAGTACTTC
>TRBJ2-3|TRBD2|TRBV5-4|once
CASSRSGVDTQYF
TGTGCCAGCAGCCGAAGCGGGGTAGATACGCAGTATTTT
>TRBJ1-3|.|TRBV4-2|few
CASSQTTGTNTIYF
TGTGCCAGCAGCCAAACTACAGGGACGAACACCATATATTTT
>TRBJ2-7|.|TRBV7-7|few
CASSLSTGDLDEQYF
TGTGCCAGCAGCTTATCGACGGGGGATCTCGACGAGCAGTACTTC
>TRBJ1-2|TRBD1|TRBV6-5|.
CASSYVAGQGFYGYTF
TGTGCCAGCAGTTACGTCGCGGGACAGGGTTTCTATGGCTACACCTTC
>TRBJ2-5|.|TRBV19|.
CASTRGETQYF
TGTGCCAGTACCCGGGGGGAGACCCAGTACTTC
>TRBJ1-6|.|TRBV7-9|.
CASSLSGEGDSPLHF
TGTGCCAGCAGCTTATCCGGGGAAGGTGATTCACCCCTCCACTTT
>TRBJ2-4|TRBD1|TRBV10-3|.
CAISEPTGLAKNIQYF
TGTGCCATCAGTGAGCCGACAGGGCTAGCCAAAAACATTCAGTACTTC
>TRBJ1-2|TRBD1|TRBV4-3|.
CASSQPGQGFYGYTF
TGCGCCAGCAGCCAACCGGGACAGGGATTTTATGGCTACACCTTC
>TRBJ1-5|.|TRBV9|.
CASSTPTLLAGEGQPQHF
TGTGCCAGCAGCACACCAACTCTCTTAGCAGGGGAGGGTCAGCCCCAGCATTTT
>TRBJ1-6|TRBD1|TRBV5-4|.
CASSSQQGANSPLHF
TGTGCCAGCAGCAGCCAACAGGGGGCAAATTCACCCCTCCACTTT
>TRBJ1-3|TRBD1|TRBV2|.
CASKGQGAGNTIYF
TGTGCCAGCAAGGGACAGGGGGCTGGAAACACCATATATTTT
>TRBJ1-2|.|TRBV7-2|.
CASSLIRGGLGYTF
TGTGCCAGCAGCTTAATTCGGGGGGGTCTCGGCTACACCTTC
>TRBJ2-2|TRBD1|TRBV5-4|.
CASTPTLGQGEIGELFF
TGTGCCAGCACCCCAACCCTGGGACAGGGGGAAATCGGGGAGCTGTTTTTT
>TRBJ2-1|.|TRBV14|.
CASSQALTEQFF
TGTGCCAGCAGCCAAGCACTAACTGAGCAGTTCTTC
>TRBJ2-7|TRBD1|TRBV11-3|.
CASSLTGTGLSYEQYF
TGTGCCAGCAGCTTAACCGGGACAGGGCTCTCCTACGAGCAGTACTTC
>TRBJ2-7|.|TRBV7-2|.
CASSSQRGGGEQYF
TGTGCCAGCAGCTCGCAAAGGGGGGGTGGGGAGCAGTACTTC
>TRBJ1-2|TRBD1|TRBV7-2|.
CASSLADRIYGYTF
TGTGCCAGCAGCTTAGCGGACAGGATATATGGCTACACCTTC
>TRBJ2-2|.|TRBV7-6|.
CASSLEVRANTGELFF
TGTGCCAGCAGCTTAGAGGTCAGGGCGAACACCGGGGAGCTGTTTTTT
>TRBJ2-2|TRBD2|TRBV4-3|many
CASSQDPPGGQTGELFF
TGCGCCAGCAGCCAAGATCCGCCGGGGGGGCAGACCGGGGAGCTGTTTTTT
>TRBJ2-7|.|TRBV19|.
CASRNRQAYEQYF
TGTGCCAGTAGGAATAGACAGGCCTACGAGCAGTACTTC
>TRBJ1-1|.|TRBV7-6|.
CASSPYPRNTEAFF
TGTGCCAGCAGCCCCTACCCTAGGAACACTGAAGCTTTCTTT
>TRBJ2-5|TRBD1|TRBV19|once
CASSVTDRGWGETQYF
TGTGCCAGTAGCGTGACGGACAGGGGATGGGGAGAGACCCAGTACTTC
>TRBJ2-1|.|TRBV2|.
CASSASAPRGSEQFF
TGTGCCAGCAGTGCCTCGGCCCCTCGGGGTAGTGAGCAGTTCTTC
>TRBJ2-5|.|TRBV19|.
CASIGQTRETQYF
TGTGCCAGTATTGGACAGACACGGGAGACCCAGTACTTC
>TRBJ2-1|.|TRBV5-5|.
CASSPALGSGGPYNEQFF
TGTGCCAGCAGCCCCGCATTAGGATCCGGGGGACCTTACAATGAGCAGTTCTTC
>TRBJ1-2|TRBD1|TRBV27|.
CASSRTGGNYGYTF
TGTGCCAGCAGTAGAACAGGGGGAAACTATGGCTACACCTTC